Each of the 28 T cell receptor beta chains below was sequenced from the same sample in a study of blood T cells in healthy people across ages. Combining a sample-barcoded 5' primer with a J-beta primer mix, a second PCR ran for roughly 7 to 12 cycles. TCRdb re-called the 5' RACE reads through MiXCR, storing one row per CDR3 protein. The table shows 1,500,000 or so distinct CDR3 sequences, with around 59% occurring only once. Sequenced input: blood. The receptors originated from a man aged 18-30 years in good health.

The chain links TRBV20-1 to TRBJ1-2, with D possibly being TRBD1 (6 bases). CDR3 size: 16 residues. Germline V gene lookup returns CDR1 DFQATT and CDR2 SNEGSKA (reference sequence). Trimming took off 3 bases at V and 7 bases at J, with 24 bases between the two ends. CDR3 loop: CSARGGETGPQGGYTF. DNA of the CDR3: TGCAGTGCTAGGGGTGGTGAGACAGGCCCGCAAGGTGGCTACACCTTC.

The V and J genes are TRBV4-2 and TRBJ2-5; D ambiguous. CDR3 size: 13 residues. Deletions cut 5 bases from V and 5 bases from J, with 12 bases between. Per the germline V gene, CDR1 is LGHNA and CDR2 is YNFKEQ. CDR3 coding DNA: TGTGCCAGCAGCTACTACGTTTGGGAGACCCAGTACTTC. This gives the protein CASSYYVWETQYF.

This clonotype has just one count. The J gene is TRBJ2-5, the V gene TRBV6-5, with 9 bases matching TRBD1. The CDR3 is 15 residues long. V was pared by 6 bases and J by 4 bases, with 9 bases of the junction left unmatched. In germline, CDR1 is MNHEY, CDR2 SVGAGI. CDR3 region: CASSSRTGDPETQYF. The CDR3 coding sequence is TGTGCCAGCAGCTCCAGGACAGGGGACCCAGAGACCCAGTACTTC.

V and J are TRBV7-2 and TRBJ1-2; the match to TRBD1 covers 7 bases. CDR1 and CDR2 from the germline V gene are SGHTA and FQGNSA. The CDR3 totals 16 residues. J gave up 7 bases and V 3 bases, and 14 bases lay outside the gene matches. The CDR3 loop reads CASSLGGTGERSGYTF. CDR3 sequence (DNA): TGTGCCAGCAGCTTGGGGGGCACAGGGGAACGAAGTGGCTACACCTTC.

The gene calls are TRBV20-1 and TRBJ2-5, with D possibly TRBD2 on 7 matching bases. CDR3 length: 15 amino acids. V lost 3 bases, J lost 4 bases, and 18 bases lay in between. CDR1 is DFQATT and CDR2 is SNEGSKA in the germline V gene (reference sequence). The CDR3 here is CSASGGAGGGETQYF. The CDR3 nucleotides are TGCAGTGCTAGTGGGGGGGCGGGTGGAGGAGAGACCCAGTACTTC.

This clonotype was observed a single time. In nucleotides, the CDR3 is TGTGCCAGCAGCTTGCCCCCGTCTGATGAGCAGTTCTTC. This codes for CASSLPPSDEQFF. The V and J genes are TRBV5-4 and TRBJ2-1; D gene unclear. The V and J ends lost 1 base and 8 bases respectively, with 10 bases between them. CDR1 is SGHNT, CDR2 YYREEE, per germline (reference sequence). This CDR3 comprises 13 residues.

The V gene is TRBV6-5, the J gene TRBJ2-3; the match to TRBD2 covers 8 bases. The CDR3 is made up of 14 amino acids. The trim removed 6 bases at V and 3 bases at J, leaving 5 bases unmatched. The germline V gene has CDR1 MNHEY and CDR2 SVGAGI. This CDR3 reads CASRMTSVTDTQYF. In nucleotides, the CDR3 is TGTGCCAGCAGGATGACTAGCGTAACAGATACGCAGTATTTT.

This clonotype was detected a few times. At one boundary the junction diverges from the germline segment, which might be a read error. This chain joins TRBV12-3 or TRBV12-4 and TRBJ1-1, with 7 bases fitting TRBD1. The CDR3 consists of 14 residues. The CDR3 region has the DNA TGCGCCAGCAGCTGGGGACAGTTGAACACTGAAGCTTTCTTT. Its translation: CASSWGQLNTEAFF.

In this sample, this clonotype turned up a few times. V usage is TRBV4-2 and J usage is TRBJ2-1; possibly TRBD1 for D (6 bases). V was trimmed by 3 bases and J by 0 bases, leaving 15 bases between them. The CDR3 has 17 amino acids. In germline, CDR1 is LGHNA, CDR2 YNFKEQ. CDR3 sequence (DNA): TGTGCCAGCAGCCAGGGGGCTTTGGGGAGCTCCTACAATGAGCAGTTCTTC. Translating it yields CASSQGALGSSYNEQFF.

This clonotype was seen only a few times. The chain couples TRBV24-1 to TRBJ2-5; possibly TRBD1 for D (5 bases). The CDR3 is 12 residues long. V was clipped by 3 bases and J by 5 bases, with 6 bases between them. The germline CDR1 and CDR2 sequences are KGHDR and SFDVKD. The DNA for the CDR3 is TGTGCCACCAGTGATAACAGGGAGACCCAGTACTTC. Translating it yields CATSDNRETQYF.

This clonotype was recorded only once. The chain couples TRBV4-1 to TRBJ2-1; a possible D gene is TRBD2 (5 bases). V lost 4 bases, J lost 3 bases, and 19 bases lay in between. This CDR3 has 17 residues. Germline V lookup: CDR1 MGHRA, CDR2 YSYEKL. CDR3 in DNA: TGCGCCAGCAGCCCATACCGGGGTTTAATTGACTACAATGAGCAGTTCTTC. It translates to CASSPYRGLIDYNEQFF.

The V and J genes are TRBV20-1 and TRBJ2-1; unclear D gene. Germline values: CDR1 DFQATT, CDR2 SNEGSKA (reference sequence). The length of the CDR3 is 14 residues. The V end was cut by 0 bases, the J end by 5 bases, with 11 bases between. The CDR3 sequence is CSARDLDGNNEQFF. In DNA, the CDR3 is TGCAGTGCTAGAGATCTGGACGGCAACAATGAGCAGTTCTTC.

The rearrangement links TRBV7-2 to TRBJ2-5, with 8 bases identical to TRBD1. This CDR3 has 15 amino acids. Germline V CDR1 and CDR2: SGHTA, FQGNSA. The trim removed 5 bases at V and 3 bases at J, leaving 8 bases unmatched. The CDR3 DNA is TGTGCCAGCAGCCGTTCTTTGACAGGGGAAGAGACCCAGTACTTC. Protein product: CASSRSLTGEETQYF.

The chain carries TRBV7-2 and TRBJ2-7; no reliable D call. V dropped 3 bases and J dropped 7 bases, with 10 bases sitting between them. The CDR3 covers 12 residues. Germline values: CDR1 SGHTA, CDR2 FQGNSA. The CDR3 DNA reads TGTGCCAGCAGCTTCATTAGCAAGGAGCAGTACTTC. Encoded protein: CASSFISKEQYF.

This clonotype appeared a few times. This chain links TRBV20-1 with TRBJ2-4; D gene unclear. The end of the DNA is better explained by TRBJ2-7, so the J call may be wrong. This CDR3 is 12 amino acids long. The germline V gene encodes CDR1 DFQATT and CDR2 SNEGSKA (reference sequence). This CDR3 reads CSAREAYYEQYF. Here the CDR3 DNA reads TGCAGTGCTAGAGAGGCTTATTACGAGCAGTACTTC.

This clonotype was counted a few times. The chain employs TRBV10-3 and TRBJ2-1; TRBD2 aligns across 11 bases. Germline lookup yields CDR1 ENHRY and CDR2 SYGVKD. V was clipped by 11 bases and J by 2 bases; unmatched bases: 8. The CDR3 is 15 residues long. The CDR3 is CAGRIAGGPYNEQFF. CDR3 DNA sequence: TGTGCCGGACGGATAGCGGGAGGGCCCTACAATGAGCAGTTCTTC.

The gene calls are TRBV12-3 or TRBV12-4 and TRBJ2-5; unclear D gene. This CDR3 has 14 amino acids. V lost 3 bases to trimming and J lost 5 bases, with 13 bases between them. Here the CDR3 reads CASSLEQLMETQYF. The CDR3 DNA follows: TGTGCCAGCAGTTTGGAACAGCTAATGGAGACCCAGTACTTC.

The V and J genes are TRBV7-2 and TRBJ2-1; 8 bases are shared with TRBD2. Per the germline V gene, CDR1 is SGHTA and CDR2 is FQGNSA. The V and J ends lost 5 bases and 3 bases, in that order; junction bases with no gene match: 6. The CDR3 is 15 amino acids. The CDR3 sequence is CASSTQRGNYNEQFF. The DNA of the CDR3 is TGTGCCAGCAGCACTCAGCGGGGGAACTACAATGAGCAGTTCTTC.

CDR3 protein: CASSQYSQDNEQFF. The CDR3 nucleotides are TGCGCCAGCAGCCAATATTCCCAGGACAATGAGCAGTTCTTC. This chain joins TRBV4-3 and TRBJ2-1; no clear D. Germline V lookup: CDR1 LGHNA, CDR2 YSLEER. Trimming left V 2 bases short and J 5 bases short, with 10 bases between. The CDR3 covers 14 residues.

The rearrangement uses TRBV3-1 and TRBJ2-7; D is possibly TRBD2 (5 bases). V was trimmed by 1 base and J by 7 bases, leaving 11 bases between them. CDR1 is LGHDT and CDR2 is YNNKEL in the germline V gene (reference sequence). This CDR3 is built from 13 residues. The CDR3 here is CASSQALSGEQYF. The CDR3 DNA is TGTGCCAGCAGCCAAGCCCTTTCGGGGGAGCAGTACTTC.

The J gene is TRBJ2-1, the V gene TRBV10-3; D might be TRBD1 (6 bases). V dropped 10 bases and J dropped 8 bases, with 21 bases sitting between them. This CDR3 spans 14 amino acids. Germline V gives CDR1 ENHRY, CDR2 SYGVKD. The CDR3 DNA reads TGTGCCAGCGCGGCAGGGGCGAGTATTGATGAGCAGTTCTTC. Translation gives CASAAGASIDEQFF.

The chain recombines TRBV12-5 with TRBJ2-4; D gene unclear. The DNA matches TRBJ2-7 better at its end, which makes the J call doubtful. The CDR3 contains 13 residues. Germline assignment: CDR1 LGHNT and CDR2 FRNRAP. The CDR3 nucleotides are TGTGCTAGTGGTTTGGTCGAGTCCACCGAGCAGTACTTC. This codes for CASGLVESTEQYF.

Concerning this clonotype itself: A read error may account for a junction end that differs from germline. The chain employs TRBV6-5 and TRBJ2-1, with TRBD1 as a possible D gene (6 bases). The CDR3 is 15 residues long. Germline V lookup: CDR1 MNHEY, CDR2 SVGAGI. The CDR3 here is CASRLASTTGNERFF. The CDR3 bases are TGTGCCAGCAGGCTAGCAAGCACAACAGGGAATGAGCGGTTCTTC.

CDR3: CASSFERFNTQYF. As DNA, the CDR3 is TGTGCCAGCAGCTTCGAGAGGTTTAATACGCAGTATTTT. This chain joins TRBV5-6 and TRBJ2-3; D gene uncertain. The CDR3 loop spans 13 amino acids. CDR1 is SGHDT, CDR2 YYEEEE, per germline. The V end lost 2 bases, the J end lost 7 bases, and 11 bases lay between the germline ends. Full variable domain (remainder filled in from reference TRBV5-6 and TRBJ2-3): DAGVTQSPTHLIKTRGQQVTLRCSPKSGHDTVSWYQQALGQGPQFIFQYYEEEERQRGNFPDRFSGHQFPNYSSELNVNALLLGDSALYLCASSFERFNTQYFGPGTRLTVL.

This clonotype was counted a single time. The gene calls are TRBV2 and TRBJ2-1; TRBD2 aligns across 10 bases. V lost 5 bases and J lost 6; bases outside the gene matches: 4. Looked up from germline, CDR1 is SNHLY and CDR2 is FYNNEI. The CDR3 has 14 residues. CDR3 DNA sequence: TGTGCCAGCAGTCTAGCGGGAGAGGGCAATGAGCAGTTCTTC. Its protein product is CASSLAGEGNEQFF. Looking up the rest from reference TRBV2 and TRBJ2-1 gives the full variable domain: EPEVTQTPSHQVTQMGQEVILRCVPISNHLYFYWYRQILGQKVEFLVSFYNNEISEKSEIFDDQFSVERPDGSNFTLKIRSTKLEDSAMYFCASSLAGEGNEQFFGPGTRLTVL.

The V call is TRBV29-1, the J call TRBJ1-1; 7 bases align to TRBD1. The J segment lost 1 base and the V segment lost 0 bases, leaving 8 bases of the junction unmatched. CDR3 length: 16 residues. Looked up from germline, CDR1 is SQVTM and CDR2 is ANQGSEA. The CDR3 nucleotides read TGCAGCGTTGAAGATCGACAGGGCCCGAGGAACACTGAAGCTTTCTTT. The encoded protein is CSVEDRQGPRNTEAFF.

This clonotype has a handful of counts. For the CDR3, the DNA is TGCGCCAGCAGCCAAGCGACAGCCCGGCAGTTCTTC. This codes for CASSQATARQFF. V gene TRBV4-1 combines with J gene TRBJ2-7; weak D call: TRBD1 (5 bases). The DNA end favors TRBJ2-1, so the J call may be wrong. The CDR3 sequence is 12 residues long. Germline values: CDR1 MGHRA, CDR2 YSYEKL.

The V gene is TRBV6-5, the J gene TRBJ2-7; D remains ambiguous. V was clipped by 0 bases and J by 6 bases, with 12 bases between them. The CDR3 length is 14 residues. CDR1 is MNHEY and CDR2 is SVGAGI in the germline V gene. The CDR3 loop is CASSYSPLVGEQYF. The CDR3 nucleotides read TGTGCCAGCAGTTACTCCCCTTTAGTGGGCGAGCAGTACTTC.